What follows are 21 T cell receptor beta chains derived from one specimen sequenced in a study of OX40 agonist ivuxolimab in advanced cancers. The data were produced by immunoSEQ multiplex PCR, yet TCRdb's version contains in-frame clones alone and is incomplete. The sample holds 39,000 or so clones, about 94% seen once. The input for sequencing was CD4+ or CD8+ T cells sorted from blood, taken in a trial of the OX40 agonist ivuxolimab. The receptors were gathered from an adult with an advanced solid tumor such as melanoma, head and neck, liver or kidney cancer.

The rearrangement joins TRBV19 to TRBJ2-7; D ambiguous. The CDR3 length is 14 residues. Trimming left V 3 bases short and J 3 bases short, with 12 bases between. The germline CDR1 and CDR2 sequences are LNHDA and SQIVND (reference sequence). CDR3 in DNA: TGTGCCAGTAGTATGGGCGCCGGGCTCTACGAGCAGTACTTC. Encoded protein: CASSMGAGLYEQYF.

This chain connects TRBV9 to TRBJ2-7; D not certain. Germline lookup yields CDR1 SGDLS and CDR2 YYNGEE. The CDR3 is 15 residues long. Trimming took off 0 bases at V and 3 bases at J, with 13 bases between the two ends. CDR3 region: CASSVEGSSGYEQYF. The CDR3, as DNA: TGTGCCAGCAGCGTAGAGGGTAGCTCGGGCTACGAGCAGTACTTC.

This rearrangement joins TRBV6-6 to TRBJ1-2; 7 positions agree with TRBD1. Germline CDR1 is MNHNY and CDR2 is SVGAGI (reference sequence). Trimming cost V 4 bases and J 5 bases; bases outside gene matches: 13. This CDR3 comprises 16 residues. CDR3 sequence reads: CASSSGTAVFMYGYTF. As DNA, the CDR3 is TGTGCCAGCAGTTCTGGGACAGCGGTCTTTATGTATGGCTACACCTTC.

This chain links TRBV2 with TRBJ2-1; D might be TRBD2 (6 bases). The CDR3 runs to 15 residues. Trimming shortened V by 3 bases and J by 5 bases, and 14 bases separated the two germline ends. The germline gives CDR1 SNHLY, CDR2 FYNNEI. The CDR3 reads CASSDWVGLNNEQFF. The DNA for the CDR3 is TGTGCCAGCAGTGATTGGGTCGGACTAAACAATGAGCAGTTCTTC. Together with reference TRBV2 and TRBJ2-1, the CDR3 gives the full variable domain: EPEVTQTPSHQVTQMGQEVILRCVPISNHLYFYWYRQILGQKVEFLVSFYNNEISEKSEIFDDQFSVERPDGSNFTLKIRSTKLEDSAMYFCASSDWVGLNNEQFFGPGTRLTVL.

For the CDR3, the DNA is TGTGCCAGCAGATACGGACTAGGCTACAATGAGCAGTTCTTC. It codes for CASRYGLGYNEQFF. The chain links TRBV27 to TRBJ2-1; TRBD2 matches at 7 bases. CDR3 length equals 14 residues. J gave up 3 bases and V 6 bases, and 5 bases lay outside the gene matches. CDR1 and CDR2 (germline): MNHEY, SMNVEV (reference sequence).

The chain joins TRBV30 to TRBJ2-3; tentatively, D is TRBD1 (5 bases). V was clipped by 2 bases and J by 6 bases, with 12 bases between them. CDR1 is GTSNPN, CDR2 SVGIG, per germline (reference sequence). This CDR3 is 13 amino acids long. The CDR3 sequence: CAWSTAGMDTQYF. CDR3 nucleotide sequence: TGTGCCTGGAGTACTGCAGGGATGGATACGCAGTATTTT.

To note about this clone: The sample contains more than one DNA sequence encoding this CDR3. This rearrangement joins TRBV7-6 to TRBJ2-7; a possible D gene is TRBD2 (6 bases). CDR3 length equals 14 residues. V lost 3 bases, J lost 0 bases, and 9 bases lay in between. Germline CDR1 reads SGHVS; CDR2 reads FNYEAQ. The CDR3 DNA reads TGTGCCAGCAGCTTGTGGACTAACTCCTACGAGCAGTACTTC. Its protein product is CASSLWTNSYEQYF. Together with reference TRBV7-6 and TRBJ2-7, the CDR3 gives the full variable domain: GAGVSQSPRYKVTKRGQDVALRCDPISGHVSLYWYRQALGQGPEFLTYFNYEAQQDKSGLPNDRFSAERPEGSISTLTIQRTEQRDSAMYRCASSLWTNSYEQYFGPGTRLTVT.

The CDR3 is CASSLGDNEQFF. In nucleotides, the CDR3 is TGTGCCAGCAGCTTAGGGGACAATGAGCAGTTCTTC. V usage is TRBV7-2 and J usage is TRBJ2-1, with D unresolved. With 1 base removed from V and 5 bases from J, the gap between germline ends came to 3 bases. Germline V gene data show CDR1 as SGHTA and CDR2 as FQGNSA. This CDR3 has 12 amino acids.

By share of the sample, this clone is medium-sized. This chain links TRBV5-6 with TRBJ2-7; no definite D call. The ends were cut back, 0 bases at V and 4 bases at J, with 23 bases in the middle. The CDR3 covers 18 residues. Looked up from germline, CDR1 is SGHDT and CDR2 is YYEEEE. The CDR3 spells CASSLDAPVNGPLYEQYF. The DNA for the CDR3 is TGTGCCAGCAGCTTGGACGCCCCCGTAAATGGCCCTCTGTACGAGCAGTACTTC. The whole variable domain, filled in from reference TRBV5-6 and TRBJ2-7, reads DAGVTQSPTHLIKTRGQQVTLRCSPKSGHDTVSWYQQALGQGPQFIFQYYEEEERQRGNFPDRFSGHQFPNYSSELNVNALLLGDSALYLCASSLDAPVNGPLYEQYFGPGTRLTVT.

The V call is TRBV5-4, the J call TRBJ1-4; D is unresolved. With 3 bases removed from V and 7 bases from J, the gap between germline ends came to 4 bases. CDR1 is SGHNT and CDR2 is YYREEE in the germline V gene (reference sequence). The CDR3 consists of 11 residues. DNA of the CDR3: TGTGCCAGCAGCTCTGGTGAAAAACTGTTTTTT. Translated: CASSSGEKLFF.

The genes are TRBV15 and TRBJ2-5, with D perhaps given as TRBD1 or TRBD2 (6 bases each). From germline, CDR1 is LNHNV and CDR2 YYDKDF (reference sequence). This CDR3 region has 14 residues. V lost 0 bases and J lost 5, with 10 bases in between. CDR3 sequence (DNA): TGTGCCACCAGCAGAGAAACAGGGAGGGAGACCCAGTACTTC. Encoded protein: CATSRETGRETQYF.

V usage is TRBV5-1 and J usage is TRBJ2-3; D is unclear. V lost 6 bases and J 1 base, leaving 9 bases between the germline ends. Germline V gene lookup returns CDR1 SGHRS and CDR2 YFSETQ. The CDR3 consists of 13 residues. Here the CDR3 reads CASMFDGTDTQYF. Written as DNA, the CDR3 is TGCGCCAGCATGTTCGACGGCACAGATACGCAGTATTTT.

The rearrangement joins TRBV28 to TRBJ1-5, with a possible D match to TRBD1 (5 bases). The CDR3 spans 17 residues. Between the trimmed V and J ends, which lost 3 bases and 1 base, there was a span of 16 bases. Germline V lookup: CDR1 MDHEN, CDR2 SYDVKM. CDR3 region: CASSLGGWGSSNQPQHF. The CDR3 bases are TGTGCCAGCAGTTTGGGGGGATGGGGATCGAGCAATCAGCCCCAGCATTTT.

The rearrangement uses TRBV28 and TRBJ1-2; D gene unclear. V was shortened by 3 bases and J by 8 bases, with 16 bases between the two germline ends. This CDR3 comprises 14 residues. CDR1 and CDR2 (germline): MDHEN, SYDVKM. The chain's CDR3 is CASSFYEYREGYTF. The CDR3 region has the DNA TGTGCCAGCAGTTTCTACGAGTATAGAGAAGGCTACACCTTC.

CDR3 coding DNA: TGTGCCAGCAGTGACCAAACTAGGTCTCTGTTCTTC. This gives the protein CASSDQTRSLFF. J is TRBJ2-1 and V is TRBV6-5, with a weak D call TRBD2 (5 bases). V dropped 5 bases and J dropped 15 bases, with 17 bases sitting between them. The CDR3 extends over 12 amino acids. The germline V gene encodes CDR1 MNHEY and CDR2 SVGAGI.

The chain links TRBV15 to TRBJ2-7, with D unresolved. Germline values: CDR1 LNHNV, CDR2 YYDKDF (reference sequence). This CDR3 region has 14 residues. V lost 5 bases, J lost 2 bases, and 13 bases lay in between. CDR3 loop: CATSLSNGPYEQYF. CDR3 nucleotides: TGTGCCACCAGCCTGTCTAACGGGCCCTACGAGCAGTACTTC.

This clone appeared a few times. DNA of the CDR3: TGTGCCAGCAGCAACCCAGCAGGGGATGGCTACACCTTC. Translation gives CASSNPAGDGYTF. This chain joins TRBV7-9 and TRBJ1-2; possible D gene TRBD1, 6 bases. The CDR3 has 13 amino acids. The germline V and J ends were trimmed by 5 bases and 6 bases, with 13 bases remaining between them. CDR1 and CDR2 from the germline V gene are SEHNR and FQNEAQ (reference sequence). The full variable domain, in which reference TRBV7-9 and TRBJ1-2 provide the parts outside the CDR3, is DTGVSQNPRHKITKRGQNVTFRCDPISEHNRLYWYRQTLGQGPEFLTYFQNEAQLEKSRLLSDRFSAERPKGSFSTLEIQRTEQGDSAMYLCASSNPAGDGYTFGSGTRLTVV.

The chain has TRBV9 and TRBJ2-3; possibly TRBD1 or TRBD2 for D (5 bases each). The CDR3 covers 16 residues. The V and J ends lost 3 bases and 0 bases respectively, with 14 bases between them. Germline lookup yields CDR1 SGDLS and CDR2 YYNGEE. The CDR3 nucleotides read TGTGCCAGCAGCGCCACCGGGGCAACTAGCACAGATACGCAGTATTTT. Translation gives CASSATGATSTDTQYF.

The chain employs TRBV4-1 and TRBJ2-7; D may be TRBD2 (5 bases). CDR3 length: 14 amino acids. Germline loops: CDR1 MGHRA, CDR2 YSYEKL. Deletions cut 1 base from V and 0 bases from J, with 7 bases between. The CDR3, as DNA: TGCGCCAGCAGCCAAGTGGGGAGCTCCTACGAGCAGTACTTC. The encoded protein is CASSQVGSSYEQYF.

This clone was found once. V and J are TRBV27 and TRBJ2-6; no clear D gene. The ends were cut back, 3 bases at V and 3 bases at J, with 3 bases in the middle. This CDR3 comprises 13 residues. Per germline, CDR1 MNHEY and CDR2 SMNVEV (reference sequence). CDR3 DNA sequence: TGTGCCAGCAGTTTCGGTGGGGCCAACGTCCTGACTTTC. It yields the protein CASSFGGANVLTF.

The chain uses TRBV27 and TRBJ2-7; TRBD2 matches 8 bases. This CDR3 is built from 16 residues. After removal of 2 bases from V and 2 bases from J, the junction contained 8 bases not matched to a gene. Germline CDR1 is MNHEY and CDR2 is SMNVEV (reference sequence). CDR3 coding DNA: TGTGCCAGCAGTTTAACGGTGACGGGAGGGCCCTACGAGCAGTACTTC. Translation gives CASSLTVTGGPYEQYF.